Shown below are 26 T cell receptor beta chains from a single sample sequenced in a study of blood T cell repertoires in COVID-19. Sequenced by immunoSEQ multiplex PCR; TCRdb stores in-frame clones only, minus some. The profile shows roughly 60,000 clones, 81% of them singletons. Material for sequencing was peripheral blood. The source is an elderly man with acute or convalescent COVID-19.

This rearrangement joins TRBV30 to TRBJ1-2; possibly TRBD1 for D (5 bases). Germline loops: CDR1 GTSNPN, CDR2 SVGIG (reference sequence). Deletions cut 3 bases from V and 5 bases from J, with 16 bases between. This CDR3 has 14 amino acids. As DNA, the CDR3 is TGTGCCTGGAGCGTGGGGCGGACGGTATATGGCTACACCTTC. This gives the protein CAWSVGRTVYGYTF. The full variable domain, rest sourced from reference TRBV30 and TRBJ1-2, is SQTIHQWPATLVQPVGSPLSLECTVEGTSNPNLYWYRQAAGRGLQLLFYSVGIGQISSEVPQNLSASRPQDRQFILSSKKLLLSDSGFYLCAWSVGRTVYGYTFGSGTRLTVV.

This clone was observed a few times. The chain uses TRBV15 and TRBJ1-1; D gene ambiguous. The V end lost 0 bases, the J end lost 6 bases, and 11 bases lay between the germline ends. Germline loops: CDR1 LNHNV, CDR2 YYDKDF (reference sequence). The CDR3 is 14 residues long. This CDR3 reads CATSRDQRSPEAFF. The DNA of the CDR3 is TGTGCCACCAGCAGAGATCAACGGTCGCCTGAAGCTTTCTTT. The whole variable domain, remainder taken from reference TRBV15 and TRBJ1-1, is DAMVIQNPRYQVTQFGKPVTLSCSQTLNHNVMYWYQQKSSQAPKLLFHYYDKDFNNEADTPDNFQSRRPNTSFCFLDIRSPGLGDTAMYLCATSRDQRSPEAFFGQGTRLTVV.

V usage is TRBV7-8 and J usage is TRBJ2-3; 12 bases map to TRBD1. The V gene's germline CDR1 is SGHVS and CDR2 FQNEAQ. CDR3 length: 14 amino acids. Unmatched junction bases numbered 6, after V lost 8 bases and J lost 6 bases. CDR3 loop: CASRGQGAGDTQYF. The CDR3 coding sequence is TGTGCCAGCCGGGGACAGGGGGCCGGGGATACGCAGTATTTT. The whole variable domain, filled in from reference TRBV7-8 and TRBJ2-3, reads GAGVSQSPRYKVAKRGQDVALRCDPISGHVSLFWYQQALGQGPEFLTYFQNEAQLDKSGLPSDRFFAERPEGSVSTLKIQRTQQEDSAVYLCASRGQGAGDTQYFGPGTRLTVL.

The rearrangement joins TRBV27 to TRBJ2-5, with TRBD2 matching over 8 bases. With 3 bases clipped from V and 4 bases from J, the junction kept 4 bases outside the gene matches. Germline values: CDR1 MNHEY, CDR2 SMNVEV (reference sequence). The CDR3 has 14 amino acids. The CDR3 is CASSLGRGAETQYF. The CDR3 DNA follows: TGTGCCAGCAGTTTGGGGCGGGGGGCAGAGACCCAGTACTTC.

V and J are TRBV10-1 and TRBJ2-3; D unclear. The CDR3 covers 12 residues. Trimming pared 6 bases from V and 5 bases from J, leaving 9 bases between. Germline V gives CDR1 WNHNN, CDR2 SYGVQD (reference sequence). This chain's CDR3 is CASSANEDTQYF. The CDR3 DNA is TGCGCCAGCAGCGCGAACGAAGATACGCAGTATTTT.

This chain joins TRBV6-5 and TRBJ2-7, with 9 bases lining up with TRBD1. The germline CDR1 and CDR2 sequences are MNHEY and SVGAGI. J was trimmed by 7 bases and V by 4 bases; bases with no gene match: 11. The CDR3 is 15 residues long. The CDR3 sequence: CASSFDPGQGSEQYF. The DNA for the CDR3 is TGTGCCAGCAGTTTCGATCCGGGACAGGGAAGTGAGCAGTACTTC.

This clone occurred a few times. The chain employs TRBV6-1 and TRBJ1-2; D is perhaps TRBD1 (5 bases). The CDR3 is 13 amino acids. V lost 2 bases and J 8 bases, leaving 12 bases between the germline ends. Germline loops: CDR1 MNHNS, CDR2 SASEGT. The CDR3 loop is CASSESRQIGYTF. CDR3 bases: TGTGCCAGCAGTGAAAGTAGACAGATAGGCTACACCTTC.

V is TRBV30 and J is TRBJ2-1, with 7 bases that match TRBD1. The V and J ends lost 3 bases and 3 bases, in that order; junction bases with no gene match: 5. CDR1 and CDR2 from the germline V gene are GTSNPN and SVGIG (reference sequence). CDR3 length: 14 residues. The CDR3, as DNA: TGTGCCTGGAGAACGGGACAGAACTACAATGAGCAGTTCTTC. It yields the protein CAWRTGQNYNEQFF.

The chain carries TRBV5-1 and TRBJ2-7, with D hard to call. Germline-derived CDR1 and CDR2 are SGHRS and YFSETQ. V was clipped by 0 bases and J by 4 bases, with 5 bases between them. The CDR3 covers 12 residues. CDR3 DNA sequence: TGCGCCAGCAGCTTGGGGCAGTACGAGCAGTACTTC. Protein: CASSLGQYEQYF. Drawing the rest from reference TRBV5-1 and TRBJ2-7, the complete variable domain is KAGVTQTPRYLIKTRGQQVTLSCSPISGHRSVSWYQQTPGQGLQFLFEYFSETQRNKGNFPGRFSGRQFSNSRSEMNVSTLELGDSALYLCASSLGQYEQYFGPGTRLTVT.

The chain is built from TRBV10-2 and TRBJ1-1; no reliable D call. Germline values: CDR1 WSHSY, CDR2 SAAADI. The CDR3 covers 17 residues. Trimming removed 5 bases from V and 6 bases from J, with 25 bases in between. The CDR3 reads CASSPLGQLAGEAEAFF. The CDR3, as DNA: TGCGCCAGCAGTCCACTAGGGCAACTGGCCGGGGAGGCTGAAGCTTTCTTT.

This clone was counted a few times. The CDR3 protein is CASSETRGYEQYF. The DNA for the CDR3 is TGTGCCAGCAGTGAAACGAGAGGATACGAGCAGTACTTC. The rearrangement uses TRBV6-1 and TRBJ2-7, with no clear D. Trimming shortened V by 2 bases and J by 4 bases, and 9 bases separated the two germline ends. The V gene's germline CDR1 is MNHNS and CDR2 SASEGT. The CDR3 has 13 amino acids.

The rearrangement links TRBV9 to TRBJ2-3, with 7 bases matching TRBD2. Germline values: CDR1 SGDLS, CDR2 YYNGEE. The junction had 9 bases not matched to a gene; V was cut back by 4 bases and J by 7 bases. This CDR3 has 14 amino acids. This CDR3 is CASSISGFRNTQYF. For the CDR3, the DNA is TGTGCCAGCAGCATTAGCGGGTTCAGGAATACGCAGTATTTT.

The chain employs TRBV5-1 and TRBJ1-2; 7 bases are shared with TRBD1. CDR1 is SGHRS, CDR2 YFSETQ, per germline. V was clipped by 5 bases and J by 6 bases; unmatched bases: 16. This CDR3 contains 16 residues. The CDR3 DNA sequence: TGCGCCAGCAGGTCTGCCGGGACAGTCCTATCAAATGGCTACACCTTC. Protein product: CASRSAGTVLSNGYTF.

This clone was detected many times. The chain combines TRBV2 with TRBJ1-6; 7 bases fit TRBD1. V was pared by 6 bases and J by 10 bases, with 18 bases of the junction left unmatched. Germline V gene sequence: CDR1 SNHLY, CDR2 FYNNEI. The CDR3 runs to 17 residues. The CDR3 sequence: CASRAGTVWLVRSPLHF. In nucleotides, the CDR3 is TGTGCCAGCAGAGCCGGGACAGTCTGGCTCGTTCGATCACCCCTCCACTTT.

As DNA, the CDR3 is TGTGCCAGCAGCCAAGAGGGGCGGGAAACCTACGAGCAGTACTTC. The encoded protein is CASSQEGRETYEQYF. This chain uses TRBV4-2 with TRBJ2-7, with D possibly TRBD2 on 6 matching bases. This CDR3 is built from 15 residues. Per germline, CDR1 LGHNA and CDR2 YNFKEQ. V lost 0 bases, J lost 2 bases, and 11 bases lay in between.

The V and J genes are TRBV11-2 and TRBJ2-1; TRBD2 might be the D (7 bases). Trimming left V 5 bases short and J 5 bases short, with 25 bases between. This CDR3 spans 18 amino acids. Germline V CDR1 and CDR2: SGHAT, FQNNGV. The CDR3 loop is CASSPRGGSRGTNNEQFF. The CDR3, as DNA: TGTGCCAGCAGCCCAAGGGGGGGTTCGCGGGGCACTAACAATGAGCAGTTCTTC.

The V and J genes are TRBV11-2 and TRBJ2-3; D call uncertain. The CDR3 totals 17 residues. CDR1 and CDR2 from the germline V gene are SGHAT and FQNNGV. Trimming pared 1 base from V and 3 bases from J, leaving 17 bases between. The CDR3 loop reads CASSLVGGSTRTDTQYF. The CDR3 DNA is TGTGCCAGCAGCTTAGTCGGCGGCAGCACGAGGACAGATACGCAGTATTTT.

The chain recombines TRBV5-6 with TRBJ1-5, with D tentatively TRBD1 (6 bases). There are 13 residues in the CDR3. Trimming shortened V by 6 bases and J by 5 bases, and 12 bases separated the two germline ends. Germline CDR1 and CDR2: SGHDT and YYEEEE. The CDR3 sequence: CASTQGRDQPQHF. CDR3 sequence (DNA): TGTGCCAGCACCCAGGGGCGCGATCAGCCCCAGCATTTT. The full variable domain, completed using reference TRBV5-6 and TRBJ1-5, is DAGVTQSPTHLIKTRGQQVTLRCSPKSGHDTVSWYQQALGQGPQFIFQYYEEEERQRGNFPDRFSGHQFPNYSSELNVNALLLGDSALYLCASTQGRDQPQHFGDGTRLSIL.

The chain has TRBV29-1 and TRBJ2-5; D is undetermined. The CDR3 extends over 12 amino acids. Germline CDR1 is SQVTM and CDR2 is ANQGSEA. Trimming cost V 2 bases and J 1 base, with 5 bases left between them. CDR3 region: CSVEIGQETQYF. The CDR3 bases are TGCAGCGTTGAAATCGGCCAAGAGACCCAGTACTTC.

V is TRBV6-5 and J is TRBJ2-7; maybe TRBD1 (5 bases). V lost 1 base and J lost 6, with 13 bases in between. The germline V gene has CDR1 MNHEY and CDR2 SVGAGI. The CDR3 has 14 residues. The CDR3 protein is CASSYYLRQSEQYF. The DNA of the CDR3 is TGTGCCAGCAGTTACTACCTAAGACAGTCCGAGCAGTACTTC.

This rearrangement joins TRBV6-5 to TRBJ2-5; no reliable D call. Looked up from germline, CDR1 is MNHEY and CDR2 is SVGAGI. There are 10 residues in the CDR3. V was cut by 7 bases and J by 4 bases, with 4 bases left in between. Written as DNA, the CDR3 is TGTGCCAGCATGGCAGAGACCCAGTACTTC. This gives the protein CASMAETQYF.

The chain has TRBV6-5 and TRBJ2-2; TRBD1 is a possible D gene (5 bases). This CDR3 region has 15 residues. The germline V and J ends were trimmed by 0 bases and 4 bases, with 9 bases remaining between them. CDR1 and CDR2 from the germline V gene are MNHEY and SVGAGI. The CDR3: CASSYSRQSTGELFF. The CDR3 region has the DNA TGTGCCAGCAGTTACTCGAGACAGAGCACCGGGGAGCTGTTTTTT.

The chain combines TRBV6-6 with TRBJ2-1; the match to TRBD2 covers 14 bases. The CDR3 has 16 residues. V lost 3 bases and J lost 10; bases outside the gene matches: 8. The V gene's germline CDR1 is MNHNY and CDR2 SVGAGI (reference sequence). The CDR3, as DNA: TGTGCCAGCAGTTATTCCGGGACTAGCGGGGGAGGGGAGCAGTTCTTC. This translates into CASSYSGTSGGGEQFF.

The CDR3 protein is CASSPWGQSYEQYF. The CDR3 DNA sequence: TGTGCCAGCAGTCCCTGGGGGCAGTCCTACGAGCAGTACTTC. The chain recombines TRBV27 with TRBJ2-7, with D maybe TRBD1 (6 bases). The CDR3 loop spans 14 amino acids. V was shortened by 5 bases and J by 1 base, with 12 bases between the two germline ends. Germline lookup yields CDR1 MNHEY and CDR2 SMNVEV (reference sequence).

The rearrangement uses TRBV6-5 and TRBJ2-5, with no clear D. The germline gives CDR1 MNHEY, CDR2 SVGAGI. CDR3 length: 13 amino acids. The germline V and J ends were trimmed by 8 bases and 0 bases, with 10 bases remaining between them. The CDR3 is CASWRSNQETQYF. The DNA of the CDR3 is TGTGCCAGCTGGCGGAGCAACCAAGAGACCCAGTACTTC.

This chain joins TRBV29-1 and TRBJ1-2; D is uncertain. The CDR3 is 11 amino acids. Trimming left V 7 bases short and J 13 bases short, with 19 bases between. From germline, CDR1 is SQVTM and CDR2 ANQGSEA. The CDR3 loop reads CSALSLGSSTF. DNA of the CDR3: TGCAGCGCTTTGAGTTTGGGCAGTTCCACCTTC.